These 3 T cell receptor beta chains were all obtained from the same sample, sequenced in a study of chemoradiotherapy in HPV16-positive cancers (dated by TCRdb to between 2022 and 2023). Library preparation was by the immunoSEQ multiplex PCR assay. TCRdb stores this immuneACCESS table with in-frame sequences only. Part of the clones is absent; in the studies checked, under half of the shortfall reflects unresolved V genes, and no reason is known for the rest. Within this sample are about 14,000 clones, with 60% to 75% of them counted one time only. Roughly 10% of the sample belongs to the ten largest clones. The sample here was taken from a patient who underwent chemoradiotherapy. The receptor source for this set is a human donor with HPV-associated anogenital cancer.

CDR3 in amino acids: CASSLSRPHYEQYF. In nucleotides, the CDR3 is TGTGCCAGCAGTTTGAGTCGCCCCCACTACGAGCAGTACTTC. The rearrangement links TRBV27 to TRBJ2-7; D gene ambiguous. The CDR3 covers 14 residues. Germline V gives CDR1 MNHEY, CDR2 SMNVEV (reference sequence). V was pared by 3 bases and J by 3 bases, with 12 bases between.

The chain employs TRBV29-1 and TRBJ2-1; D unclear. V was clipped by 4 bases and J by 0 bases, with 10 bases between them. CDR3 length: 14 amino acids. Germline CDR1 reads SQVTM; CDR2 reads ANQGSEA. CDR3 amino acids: CSVVPVSSYNEQFF. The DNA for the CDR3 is TGCAGCGTTGTGCCCGTGAGCTCCTACAATGAGCAGTTCTTC.

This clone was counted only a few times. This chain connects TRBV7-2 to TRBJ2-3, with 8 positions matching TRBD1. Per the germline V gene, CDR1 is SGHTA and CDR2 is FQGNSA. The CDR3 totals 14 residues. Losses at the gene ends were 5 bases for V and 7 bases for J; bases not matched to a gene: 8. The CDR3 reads CASSGQGARNTQYF. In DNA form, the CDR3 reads TGTGCCAGCAGCGGTCAGGGGGCGCGGAATACGCAGTATTTT.